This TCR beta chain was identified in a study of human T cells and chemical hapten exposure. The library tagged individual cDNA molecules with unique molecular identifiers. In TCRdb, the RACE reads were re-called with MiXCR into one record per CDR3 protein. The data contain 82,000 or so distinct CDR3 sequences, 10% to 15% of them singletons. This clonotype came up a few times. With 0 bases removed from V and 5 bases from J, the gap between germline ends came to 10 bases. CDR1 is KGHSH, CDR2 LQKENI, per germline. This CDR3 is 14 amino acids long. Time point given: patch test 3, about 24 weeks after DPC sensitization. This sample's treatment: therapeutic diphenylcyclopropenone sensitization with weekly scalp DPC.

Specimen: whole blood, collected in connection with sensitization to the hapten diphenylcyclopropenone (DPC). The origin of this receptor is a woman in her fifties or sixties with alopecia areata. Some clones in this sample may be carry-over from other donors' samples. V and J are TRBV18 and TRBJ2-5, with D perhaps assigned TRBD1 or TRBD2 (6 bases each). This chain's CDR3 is CASSPPQGGETQYF. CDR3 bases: TGTGCCAGCTCACCACCACAGGGAGGTGAGACCCAGTACTTC.